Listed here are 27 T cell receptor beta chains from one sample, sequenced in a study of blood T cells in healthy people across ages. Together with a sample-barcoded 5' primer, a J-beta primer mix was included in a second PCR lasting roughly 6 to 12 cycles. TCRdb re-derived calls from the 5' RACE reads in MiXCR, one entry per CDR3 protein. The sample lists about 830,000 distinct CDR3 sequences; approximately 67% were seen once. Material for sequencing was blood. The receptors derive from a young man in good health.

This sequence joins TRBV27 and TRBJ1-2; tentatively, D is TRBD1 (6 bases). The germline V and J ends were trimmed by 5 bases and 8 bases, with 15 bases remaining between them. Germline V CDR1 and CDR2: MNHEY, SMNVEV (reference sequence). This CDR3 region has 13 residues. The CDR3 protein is CASSTNREGGYTF. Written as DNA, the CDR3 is TGTGCCAGCAGTACTAACAGGGAAGGGGGCTACACCTTC.

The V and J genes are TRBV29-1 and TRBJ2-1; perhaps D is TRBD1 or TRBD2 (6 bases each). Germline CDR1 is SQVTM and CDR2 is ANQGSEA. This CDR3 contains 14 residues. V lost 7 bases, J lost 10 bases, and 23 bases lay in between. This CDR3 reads CSAEGTGARREQFF. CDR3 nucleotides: TGCAGCGCCGAAGGTACGGGGGCCCGGCGGGAGCAGTTCTTC.

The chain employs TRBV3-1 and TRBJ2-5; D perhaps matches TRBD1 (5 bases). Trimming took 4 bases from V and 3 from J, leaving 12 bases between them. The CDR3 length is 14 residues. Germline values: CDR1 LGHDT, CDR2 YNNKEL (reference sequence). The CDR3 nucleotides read TGTGCCAGCAGCCCAGCCAGGGCCGAAGAGACCCAGTACTTC. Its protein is CASSPARAEETQYF.

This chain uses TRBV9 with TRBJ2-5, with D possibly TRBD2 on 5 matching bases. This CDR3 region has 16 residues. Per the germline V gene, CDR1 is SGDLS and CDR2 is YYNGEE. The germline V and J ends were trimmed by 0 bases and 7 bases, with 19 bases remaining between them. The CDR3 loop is CASSVGPPVLGGTQYF. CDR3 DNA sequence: TGTGCCAGCAGCGTAGGACCCCCGGTCCTCGGAGGGACCCAGTACTTC.

CDR3: CASSKVRGAWDTQYF. CDR3 DNA: TGTGCCAGCAGCAAGGTCCGAGGCGCTTGGGATACGCAGTATTTT. This chain uses TRBV21-1 with TRBJ2-3; TRBD1, the D gene given by the table, was not confirmed from the DNA. TRBV21-1 is a documented pseudogene. The CDR3 has 15 residues.

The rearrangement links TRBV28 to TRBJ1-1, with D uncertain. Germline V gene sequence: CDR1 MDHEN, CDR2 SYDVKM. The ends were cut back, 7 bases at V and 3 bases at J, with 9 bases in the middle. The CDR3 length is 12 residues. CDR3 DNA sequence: TGTGCCAGCACCCTTGGGGACACTGAAGCTTTCTTT. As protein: CASTLGDTEAFF.

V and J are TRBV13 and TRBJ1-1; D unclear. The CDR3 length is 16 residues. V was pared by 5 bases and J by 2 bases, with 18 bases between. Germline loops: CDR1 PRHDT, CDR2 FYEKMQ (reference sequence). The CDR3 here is CASSRGSRGSNTEAFF. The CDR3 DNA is TGTGCCAGCAGCCGGGGATCCCGGGGTTCCAACACTGAAGCTTTCTTT. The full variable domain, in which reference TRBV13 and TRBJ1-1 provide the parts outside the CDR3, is AAGVIQSPRHLIKEKRETATLKCYPIPRHDTVYWYQQGPGQDPQFLISFYEKMQSDKGSIPDRFSAQQFSDYHSELNMSSLELGDSALYFCASSRGSRGSNTEAFFGQGTRLTVV.

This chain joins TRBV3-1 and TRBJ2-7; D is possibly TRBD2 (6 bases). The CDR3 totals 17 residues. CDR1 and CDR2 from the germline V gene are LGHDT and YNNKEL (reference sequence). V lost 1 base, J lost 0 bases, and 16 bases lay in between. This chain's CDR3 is CASSQGLAGQSSYEQYF. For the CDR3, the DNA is TGTGCCAGCAGCCAAGGGCTCGCGGGGCAGAGCTCCTACGAGCAGTACTTC.

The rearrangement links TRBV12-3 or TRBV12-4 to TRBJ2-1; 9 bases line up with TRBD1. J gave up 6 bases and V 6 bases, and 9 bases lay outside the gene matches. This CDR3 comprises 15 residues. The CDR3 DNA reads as TGTGCCAGCAGCCCCCGGGACAGGGAAATCAATGAGCAGTTCTTC. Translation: CASSPRDREINEQFF.

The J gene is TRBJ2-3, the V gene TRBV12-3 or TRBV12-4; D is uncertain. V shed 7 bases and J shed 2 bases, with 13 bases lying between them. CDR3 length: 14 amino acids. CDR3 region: CASTGSRYTDTQYF. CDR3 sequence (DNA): TGTGCCAGCACTGGCTCTCGATACACAGATACGCAGTATTTT.

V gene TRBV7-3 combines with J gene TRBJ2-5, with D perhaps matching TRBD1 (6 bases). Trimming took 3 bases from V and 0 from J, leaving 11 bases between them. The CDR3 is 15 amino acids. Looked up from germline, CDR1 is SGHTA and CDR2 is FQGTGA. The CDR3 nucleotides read TGTGCCAGCAGCTTCCTCGGACAGAACCAAGAGACCCAGTACTTC. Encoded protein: CASSFLGQNQETQYF.

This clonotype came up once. The CDR3 coding sequence is TGTGCCAGCAGTTATACAGGGGGTTATCAGCCCCAGCATTTT. Residues: CASSYTGGYQPQHF. The rearrangement uses TRBV7-8 and TRBJ1-5, with 8 nucleotides matching TRBD1. Trimming at V came to 6 bases and at J to 5 bases, leaving 6 bases not matched to a gene. There are 14 residues in the CDR3. Germline V gene sequence: CDR1 SGHVS, CDR2 FQNEAQ.

Here the CDR3 reads CSARRGSNYGYTF. CDR3 coding DNA: TGCAGTGCTAGACGGGGTAGTAACTATGGCTACACCTTC. The V gene is TRBV20-1, the J gene TRBJ1-2; D uncertain. Germline CDR1 DFQATT, CDR2 SNEGSKA (reference sequence). V lost 2 bases, J lost 1 base, and 8 bases lay in between. The CDR3 contains 13 residues.

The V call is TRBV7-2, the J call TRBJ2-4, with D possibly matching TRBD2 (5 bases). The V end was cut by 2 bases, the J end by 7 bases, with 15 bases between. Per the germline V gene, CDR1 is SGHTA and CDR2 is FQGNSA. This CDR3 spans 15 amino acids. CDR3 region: CASSLRVLRENIQYF. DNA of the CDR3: TGTGCCAGCAGCTTAAGGGTACTGAGGGAGAACATTCAGTACTTC.

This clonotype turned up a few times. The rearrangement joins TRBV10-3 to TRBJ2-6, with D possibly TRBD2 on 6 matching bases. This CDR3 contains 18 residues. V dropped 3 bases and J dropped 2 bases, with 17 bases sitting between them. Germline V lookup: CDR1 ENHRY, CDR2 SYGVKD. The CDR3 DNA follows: TGTGCCATCAGTGAAACTGCGGGGTTTCTGCCTGGGGCCAACGTCCTGACTTTC. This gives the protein CAISETAGFLPGANVLTF.

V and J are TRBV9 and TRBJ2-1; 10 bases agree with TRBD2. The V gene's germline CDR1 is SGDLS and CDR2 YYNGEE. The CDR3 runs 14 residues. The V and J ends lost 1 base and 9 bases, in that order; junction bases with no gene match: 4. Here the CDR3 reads CASSVSGGAGEQFF. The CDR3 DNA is TGTGCCAGCAGCGTAAGCGGGGGGGCCGGTGAGCAGTTCTTC.

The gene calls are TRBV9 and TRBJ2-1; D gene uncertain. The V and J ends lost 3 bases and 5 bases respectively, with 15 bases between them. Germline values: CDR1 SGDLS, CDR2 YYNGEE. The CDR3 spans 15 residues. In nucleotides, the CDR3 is TGTGCCAGCAGCGGTTGGTCGCAGAGTAACAATGAGCAGTTCTTC. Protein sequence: CASSGWSQSNNEQFF.

The chain's CDR3 is CASSLGVTGGRNEQFF. CDR3 DNA sequence: TGTGCCAGCAGCTTGGGAGTAACGGGGGGGCGGAATGAGCAGTTCTTC. The V and J genes are TRBV5-5 and TRBJ2-1; 8 bases map to TRBD2. Per the germline V gene, CDR1 is SGHKS and CDR2 is YYEKEE (reference sequence). V was clipped by 0 bases and J by 7 bases; unmatched bases: 9. This CDR3 is 16 amino acids long.

The CDR3 region is CASRTSGGRADTQYF. CDR3 bases: TGCGCCAGCAGGACTAGCGGGGGGAGAGCAGATACGCAGTATTTT. The gene calls are TRBV5-1 and TRBJ2-3, with 13 positions matching TRBD2. CDR3 length: 15 amino acids. Germline CDR1 SGHRS, CDR2 YFSETQ. J was trimmed by 4 bases and V by 5 bases; bases with no gene match: 4.

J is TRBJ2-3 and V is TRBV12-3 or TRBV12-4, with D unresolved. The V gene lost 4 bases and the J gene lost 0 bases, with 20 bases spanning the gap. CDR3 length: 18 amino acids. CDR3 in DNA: TGTGCCAGCAGTTCCCAAATGTCTCCGGCACCTAGCACAGATACGCAGTATTTT. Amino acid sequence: CASSSQMSPAPSTDTQYF.

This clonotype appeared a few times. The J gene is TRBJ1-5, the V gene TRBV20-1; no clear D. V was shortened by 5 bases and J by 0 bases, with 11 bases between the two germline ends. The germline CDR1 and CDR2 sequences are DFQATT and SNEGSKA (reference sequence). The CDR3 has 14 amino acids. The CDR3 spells CSASPGDSNQPQHF. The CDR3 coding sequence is TGCAGTGCTTCACCGGGCGATAGCAATCAGCCCCAGCATTTT.

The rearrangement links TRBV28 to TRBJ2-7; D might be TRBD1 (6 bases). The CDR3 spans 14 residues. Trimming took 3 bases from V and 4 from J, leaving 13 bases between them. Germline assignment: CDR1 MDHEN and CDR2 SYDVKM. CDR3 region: CASSFRGFPYEQYF. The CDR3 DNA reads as TGTGCCAGCAGTTTCAGGGGATTTCCTTACGAGCAGTACTTC.

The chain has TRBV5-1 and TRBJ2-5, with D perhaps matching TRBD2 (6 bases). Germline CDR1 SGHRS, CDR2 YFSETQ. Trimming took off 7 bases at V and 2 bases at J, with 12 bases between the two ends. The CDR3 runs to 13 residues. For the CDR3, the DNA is TGCGCCAGCTTTGAGGGGAGGCAAGAGACCCAGTACTTC. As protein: CASFEGRQETQYF. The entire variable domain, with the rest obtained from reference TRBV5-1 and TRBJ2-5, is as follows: KAGVTQTPRYLIKTRGQQVTLSCSPISGHRSVSWYQQTPGQGLQFLFEYFSETQRNKGNFPGRFSGRQFSNSRSEMNVSTLELGDSALYLCASFEGRQETQYFGPGTRLLVL.

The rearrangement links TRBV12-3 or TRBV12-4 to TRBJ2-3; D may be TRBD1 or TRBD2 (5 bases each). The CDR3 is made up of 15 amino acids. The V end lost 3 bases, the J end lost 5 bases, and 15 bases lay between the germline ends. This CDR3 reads CASSFRSGAEDTQYF. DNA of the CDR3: TGTGCCAGCAGTTTTAGGTCCGGGGCGGAAGATACGCAGTATTTT.

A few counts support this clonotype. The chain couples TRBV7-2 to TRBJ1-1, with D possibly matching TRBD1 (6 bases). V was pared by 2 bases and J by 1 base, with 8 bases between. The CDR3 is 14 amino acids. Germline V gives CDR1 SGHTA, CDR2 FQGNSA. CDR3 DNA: TGTGCCAGCAGCTTAATGGACAGGAACACTGAAGCTTTCTTT. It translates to CASSLMDRNTEAFF.

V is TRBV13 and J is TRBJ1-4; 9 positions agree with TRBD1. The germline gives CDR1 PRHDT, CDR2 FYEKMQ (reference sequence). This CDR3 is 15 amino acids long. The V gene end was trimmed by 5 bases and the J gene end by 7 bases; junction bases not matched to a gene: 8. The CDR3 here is CASSGPGTGTEKLFF. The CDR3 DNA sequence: TGTGCCAGCAGCGGCCCCGGGACAGGGACTGAAAAACTGTTTTTT. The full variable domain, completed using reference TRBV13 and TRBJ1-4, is AAGVIQSPRHLIKEKRETATLKCYPIPRHDTVYWYQQGPGQDPQFLISFYEKMQSDKGSIPDRFSAQQFSDYHSELNMSSLELGDSALYFCASSGPGTGTEKLFFGSGTQLSVL.

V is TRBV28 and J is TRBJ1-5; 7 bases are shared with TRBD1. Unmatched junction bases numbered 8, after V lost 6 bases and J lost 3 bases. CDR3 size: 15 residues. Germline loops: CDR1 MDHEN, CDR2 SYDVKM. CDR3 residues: CASRSPGQLNQPQHF. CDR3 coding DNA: TGTGCCAGCAGGTCACCGGGACAGCTCAATCAGCCCCAGCATTTT.